The 26 T cell receptor beta chains in this list originate from one sample, sequenced in a study of T cell repertoires in cytomegalovirus infection. TCRdb analysed the reads with MiXCR anew, one entry per CDR3 protein. The top ten hold less than 3% of the sample, which has 150,000 to 200,000 distinct CDR3 sequences, approximately 19% seen once. The sequenced sample consisted of PBMCs. The origin of the receptors is a human donor in good health (CMV status not recorded). Some clones in this sample may be carry-over from other donors' samples.

This clonotype was detected many times. The chain employs TRBV7-6 and TRBJ2-5; unclear D gene. The CDR3 covers 13 residues. Germline values: CDR1 SGHVS, CDR2 FNYEAQ. The V gene lost 5 bases and the J gene lost 3 bases, with 10 bases spanning the gap. The CDR3 DNA follows: TGTGCCAGCAGCCCCCGTGGGGAAGAGACCCAGTACTTC. Protein product: CASSPRGEETQYF.

This rearrangement joins TRBV11-3 to TRBJ2-1, with 12 bases fitting TRBD2. Germline CDR1 is SGHNT and CDR2 is YENEEA. V lost 5 bases, J lost 4 bases, and 6 bases stayed unmatched. The CDR3 runs to 16 residues. CDR3 sequence reads: CASSVSLAGGYNEQFF. In DNA, the CDR3 is TGTGCCAGCAGCGTTTCACTAGCGGGAGGTTACAATGAGCAGTTCTTC.

In this sample, this clonotype turned up once. This CDR3 is missing its conserved last phenylalanine or tryptophan, likely due to a read error. CDR3 region: CASSSDRRNTVELFC. The CDR3 DNA is TGTGCCAGCAGCTCGGACAGGAGGAACACCGTGGAGCTGTTTTGT. The chain employs TRBV7-2 and TRBJ2-2; TRBD1 matches at 7 bases. The CDR3 runs to 15 residues. Germline V gene sequence: CDR1 SGHTA, CDR2 FQGNSA.

This clonotype appeared a few times. The J gene is TRBJ1-1, the V gene TRBV28, with D hard to call. CDR1 and CDR2 from the germline V gene are MDHEN and SYDVKM. The CDR3 runs 13 residues. With 3 bases removed from V and 1 base from J, the gap between germline ends came to 6 bases. This chain's CDR3 is CASSFDGNTEAFF. For the CDR3, the DNA is TGTGCCAGCAGTTTCGACGGGAACACTGAAGCTTTCTTT.

This clonotype has just a few counts. The CDR3 bases are TGTGCCAGCAGTTACGGAGCGCGGGATCTCTACAATGAGCAGTTCTTC. Its protein is CASSYGARDLYNEQFF. The genes are TRBV6-2 or TRBV6-3 and TRBJ2-1, with D possibly being TRBD2 (6 bases). The CDR3 is 16 residues long. Trimming left V 2 bases short and J 3 bases short, with 14 bases between. Germline V CDR1 and CDR2: MNHEY, SVGEGT.

This clonotype was recorded at least ten times. The J gene is TRBJ1-2, the V gene TRBV6-1, with D unresolved. CDR3 length equals 15 residues. CDR1 and CDR2 from the germline V gene are MNHNS and SASEGT. Trimming left V 7 bases short and J 8 bases short, with 23 bases between. CDR3 DNA: TGTGCCAGCAAAGGCGAGATGGGGTCATTGGGCGGCTACACCTTC. Translated: CASKGEMGSLGGYTF.

In this sample, this clonotype turned up many times. The chain employs TRBV7-2 and TRBJ2-1; 10 bases align to TRBD2. CDR1 is SGHTA, CDR2 FQGNSA, per germline. Trimming removed 3 bases from V and 5 bases from J; junction bases left unmatched: 4. This CDR3 has 15 residues. The CDR3 bases are TGTGCCAGCAGCTTCAGCGGGGGGGCCCACAATGAGCAGTTCTTC. This codes for CASSFSGGAHNEQFF. Combining the CDR3 with reference TRBV7-2 and TRBJ2-1 gives the whole variable domain GAGVSQSPSNKVTEKGKDVELRCDPISGHTALYWYRQSLGQGLEFLIYFQGNSAPDKSGLPSDRFSAERTGGSVSTLTIQRTQQEDSAVYLCASSFSGGAHNEQFFGPGTRLTVL.

This chain connects TRBV28 to TRBJ1-4, with 7 bases fitting TRBD1. Germline V lookup: CDR1 MDHEN, CDR2 SYDVKM. V shed 11 bases, J shed 5 bases, and the junction held 5 bases outside the gene matches. The CDR3 length is 12 residues. The CDR3 protein is CAGGDRNEKLFF. For the CDR3, the DNA is TGTGCCGGAGGGGACAGAAATGAAAAACTGTTTTTT.

This clonotype appeared a few times. J is TRBJ1-1 and V is TRBV4-3; TRBD1 is a possible D gene (5 bases). CDR1 is LGHNA and CDR2 is YSLEER in the germline V gene. Trimming took 0 bases from V and 5 from J, leaving 10 bases between them. CDR3 length equals 14 residues. CDR3 bases: TGCGCCAGCAGCCAAGAAGGGGAAGGGACTGAAGCTTTCTTT. This codes for CASSQEGEGTEAFF.

This clonotype showed up just a few times. One junction end disagrees with the germline gene, perhaps due to a read error. The chain is built from TRBV20-1 and TRBJ2-7; no definite D call. Germline V lookup: CDR1 DFQATT, CDR2 SNEGSKA (reference sequence). CDR3 size: 13 residues. The CDR3 sequence is CSARDGTANGQYF. In DNA form, the CDR3 reads TGCAGTGCTCGAGACGGAACAGCAAATGGGCAGTACTTC.

This clonotype was detected a few times. This chain uses TRBV28 with TRBJ2-7, with 8 bases lining up with TRBD1. This CDR3 is built from 15 residues. CDR1 and CDR2 (germline): MDHEN, SYDVKM. J was trimmed by 4 bases and V by 6 bases; bases with no gene match: 11. CDR3 coding DNA: TGTGCCAGCAGCAGTACCGGGACAGGAGAATACGAGCAGTACTTC. Protein product: CASSSTGTGEYEQYF.

This clonotype was observed a few times. V is TRBV28 and J is TRBJ2-7; 8 bases align to TRBD2. Germline-derived CDR1 and CDR2 are MDHEN and SYDVKM. CDR3 length: 15 residues. The J segment lost 2 bases and the V segment lost 3 bases, leaving 6 bases of the junction unmatched. The CDR3 is CASSFAGTRAYEQYF. The CDR3 DNA reads as TGTGCCAGCAGTTTCGCCGGGACTAGGGCCTACGAGCAGTACTTC.

The V and J genes are TRBV11-2 and TRBJ2-3; D remains unclear. From germline, CDR1 is SGHAT and CDR2 FQNNGV. Trimming took off 3 bases at V and 2 bases at J, with 9 bases between the two ends. This CDR3 spans 14 amino acids. The CDR3 sequence: CASSFEWDTDTQYF. Written as DNA, the CDR3 is TGTGCCAGCAGCTTTGAGTGGGACACAGATACGCAGTATTTT.

This clonotype was recorded a few times. The rearrangement uses TRBV7-2 and TRBJ1-2; 11 bases agree with TRBD1. Germline V CDR1 and CDR2: SGHTA, FQGNSA. The CDR3 sequence is 18 residues long. J was trimmed by 3 bases and V by 0 bases; bases with no gene match: 9. In nucleotides, the CDR3 is TGTGCCAGCAGCTTAGCCGGACAGGGGGCCCTTTCTGACTATGGCTACACCTTC. Amino acid sequence: CASSLAGQGALSDYGYTF.

This clonotype has a handful of counts. The chain uses TRBV27 and TRBJ1-1, with 8 bases lining up with TRBD1. J lost 5 bases, V lost 10 bases, and 9 bases had no gene match. This CDR3 is built from 13 residues. Germline V lookup: CDR1 MNHEY, CDR2 SMNVEV (reference sequence). This chain's CDR3 is CANPRDRRTEAFF. In DNA form, the CDR3 reads TGTGCCAACCCCCGGGACAGGAGAACTGAAGCTTTCTTT.

Note on this clonotype: The junction departs from germline at one end; a sequencing error may be responsible. This rearrangement joins TRBV10-2 to TRBJ2-2; 10 nucleotides match TRBD1. CDR1 is WSHSY, CDR2 SAAADI, per germline. The CDR3 covers 18 residues. The CDR3 sequence: CASRETGQGDPNTGELFF. In DNA form, the CDR3 reads TGCGCCAGCCGTGAGACCGGACAGGGGGACCCGAACACCGGGGAGCTGTTTTTT.

This clonotype was seen more than once but under ten times. CDR3 sequence reads: CATCASGSAETQYF. CDR3 nucleotide sequence: TGTGCCACCTGTGCAAGCGGGAGTGCGGAGACCCAGTACTTC. V gene TRBV6-2 or TRBV6-3 combines with J gene TRBJ2-5; 8 bases map to TRBD2. This CDR3 is 14 amino acids long. Germline V gene lookup returns CDR1 MNHEY and CDR2 SVGEGT. V was clipped by 10 bases and J by 5 bases; unmatched bases: 12.

This chain links TRBV6-6 with TRBJ2-1; TRBD1 is a possible D gene (6 bases). Deletions cut 6 bases from V and 6 bases from J, with 15 bases between. The germline gives CDR1 MNHNY, CDR2 SVGAGI (reference sequence). CDR3 length: 14 residues. The DNA of the CDR3 is TGTGCCAGCAGACTAACAGGGCCCGGCAATGAGCAGTTCTTC. Translation gives CASRLTGPGNEQFF.

This clonotype was seen ten or more times. The V gene is TRBV2, the J gene TRBJ2-2; 10 bases match TRBD2. The CDR3 sequence is 17 residues long. Germline CDR1 and CDR2: SNHLY and FYNNEI. After removal of 0 bases from V and 8 bases from J, the junction contained 9 bases not matched to a gene. CDR3 region: CASSEARGLAGVGELFF. The CDR3 DNA is TGTGCCAGCAGTGAAGCGCGTGGCCTAGCGGGAGTAGGGGAGCTGTTTTTT.

In its sample, this clonotype was seen a few times. This chain links TRBV5-1 with TRBJ2-7; TRBD2 might be the D (6 bases). Trimming took off 0 bases at V and 7 bases at J, with 20 bases between the two ends. This CDR3 comprises 16 residues. Germline values: CDR1 SGHRS, CDR2 YFSETQ. The CDR3 DNA sequence: TGCGCCAGCAGCTTGGCCTCTTCCGGGGGACGGACGGAGCAGTACTTC. Translated: CASSLASSGGRTEQYF. Full variable domain (remainder filled in from reference TRBV5-1 and TRBJ2-7): KAGVTQTPRYLIKTRGQQVTLSCSPISGHRSVSWYQQTPGQGLQFLFEYFSETQRNKGNFPGRFSGRQFSNSRSEMNVSTLELGDSALYLCASSLASSGGRTEQYFGPGTRLTVT.

V is TRBV6-5 and J is TRBJ2-3, with D perhaps TRBD2 (5 bases). Germline V gives CDR1 MNHEY, CDR2 SVGAGI. Trimming removed 6 bases from V and 4 bases from J, with 17 bases in between. CDR3 size: 15 residues. The CDR3, as DNA: TGTGCCAGCAGGAGCGGTCCGGGTTTTTCAGATACGCAGTATTTT. Translation: CASRSGPGFSDTQYF.

The chain is built from TRBV6-2 or TRBV6-3 and TRBJ2-7, with a possible D match to TRBD2 (5 bases). This CDR3 is 14 amino acids long. Germline lookup yields CDR1 MNHEY and CDR2 SVGEGT. V was shortened by 0 bases and J by 4 bases, with 10 bases between the two germline ends. DNA of the CDR3: TGTGCCAGCAGTTACTCGACGTCGGGGTACGAGCAGTACTTC. Translating gives CASSYSTSGYEQYF.

This clonotype was counted a single time. This chain connects TRBV11-1 to TRBJ1-1, with D possibly being TRBD1 (5 bases). This CDR3 has 14 residues. Trimming left V 1 base short and J 0 bases short, with 6 bases between. Per the germline V gene, CDR1 is SGHAT and CDR2 is FQDESV (reference sequence). CDR3 nucleotide sequence: TGTGCCAGCAGCTTAGAGGGGCTGAACACTGAAGCTTTCTTT. This codes for CASSLEGLNTEAFF.

The rearrangement uses TRBV7-2 and TRBJ1-2; 10 positions match TRBD1. V was clipped by 3 bases and J by 4 bases; unmatched bases: 5. The germline V gene encodes CDR1 SGHTA and CDR2 FQGNSA. The CDR3 is made up of 15 amino acids. The CDR3 DNA reads TGTGCCAGCAGCTTCGGGACAGGGGACGGCTATGGCTACACCTTC. It translates to CASSFGTGDGYGYTF. Supplemented by reference TRBV7-2 and TRBJ1-2, the full variable domain reads GAGVSQSPSNKVTEKGKDVELRCDPISGHTALYWYRQSLGQGLEFLIYFQGNSAPDKSGLPSDRFSAERTGGSVSTLTIQRTQQEDSAVYLCASSFGTGDGYGYTFGSGTRLTVV.

This clonotype occurred many times. The rearrangement links TRBV7-2 to TRBJ2-3; 12 nucleotides agree with TRBD2. Trimming at V came to 1 base and at J to 4 bases, leaving 6 bases not matched to a gene. CDR3 length: 17 residues. Germline V gene data show CDR1 as SGHTA and CDR2 as FQGNSA. Written as DNA, the CDR3 is TGTGCCAGCAGCTTAGGGCGACTAGCGGGAGTCCCAGATACGCAGTATTTT. Its translation is CASSLGRLAGVPDTQYF.

This clonotype occurred a few times. V usage is TRBV24-1 and J usage is TRBJ2-3; TRBD1 or TRBD2 may be the D gene (5 bases each). In germline, CDR1 is KGHDR, CDR2 SFDVKD. Trimming took 6 bases from V and 6 from J, leaving 18 bases between them. CDR3 length: 15 residues. CDR3 bases: TGTGCCACCAGTAAACCACAGAGGGGTTATGATACGCAGTATTTT. Its translation: CATSKPQRGYDTQYF.